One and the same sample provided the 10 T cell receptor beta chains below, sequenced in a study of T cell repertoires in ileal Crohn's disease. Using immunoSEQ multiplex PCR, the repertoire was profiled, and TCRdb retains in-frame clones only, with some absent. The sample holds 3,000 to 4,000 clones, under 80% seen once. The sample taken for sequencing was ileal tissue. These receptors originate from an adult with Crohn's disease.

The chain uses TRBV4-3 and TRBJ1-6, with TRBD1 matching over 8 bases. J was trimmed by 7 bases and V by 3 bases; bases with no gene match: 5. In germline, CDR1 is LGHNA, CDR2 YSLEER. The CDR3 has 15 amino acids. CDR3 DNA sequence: TGCGCCAGCAGCCAGTCCGGGACAGGCAATTCACCCCTCCACTTT. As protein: CASSQSGTGNSPLHF.

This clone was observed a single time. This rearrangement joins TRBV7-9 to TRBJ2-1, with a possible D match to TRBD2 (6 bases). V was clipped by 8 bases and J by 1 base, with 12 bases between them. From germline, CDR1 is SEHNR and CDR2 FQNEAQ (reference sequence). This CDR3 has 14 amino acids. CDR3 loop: CASGGTGSYNEQFF. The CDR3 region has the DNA TGTGCCAGCGGGGGGACTGGTTCCTACAATGAGCAGTTCTTC.

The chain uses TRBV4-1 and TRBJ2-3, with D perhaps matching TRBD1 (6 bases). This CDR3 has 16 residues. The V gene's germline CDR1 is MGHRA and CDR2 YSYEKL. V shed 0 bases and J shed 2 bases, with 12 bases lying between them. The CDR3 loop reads CASSQERTDPTDTQYF. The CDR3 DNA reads TGCGCCAGCAGCCAAGAACGGACAGATCCCACAGATACGCAGTATTTT.

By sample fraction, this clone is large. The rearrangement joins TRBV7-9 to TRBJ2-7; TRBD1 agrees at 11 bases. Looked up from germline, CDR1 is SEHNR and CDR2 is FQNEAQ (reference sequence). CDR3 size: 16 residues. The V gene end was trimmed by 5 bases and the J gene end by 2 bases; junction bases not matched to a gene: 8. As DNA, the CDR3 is TGTGCCAGCAGCCCGCACCGGACAGGGGGCCCCTACGAGCAGTACTTC. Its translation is CASSPHRTGGPYEQYF.

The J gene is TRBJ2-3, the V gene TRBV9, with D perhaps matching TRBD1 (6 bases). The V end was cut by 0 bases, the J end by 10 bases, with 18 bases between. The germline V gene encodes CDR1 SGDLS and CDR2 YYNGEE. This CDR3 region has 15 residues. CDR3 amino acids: CASSVGPGAPSAQYF. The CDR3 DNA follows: TGTGCCAGCAGCGTAGGGCCAGGGGCCCCCTCAGCGCAGTATTTT.

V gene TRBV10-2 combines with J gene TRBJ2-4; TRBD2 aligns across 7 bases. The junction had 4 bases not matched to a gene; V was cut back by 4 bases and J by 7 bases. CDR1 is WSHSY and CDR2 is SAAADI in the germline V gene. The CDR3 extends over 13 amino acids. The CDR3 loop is CASSAELANIQYF. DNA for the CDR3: TGCGCCAGCAGTGCGGAACTAGCGAACATTCAGTACTTC.

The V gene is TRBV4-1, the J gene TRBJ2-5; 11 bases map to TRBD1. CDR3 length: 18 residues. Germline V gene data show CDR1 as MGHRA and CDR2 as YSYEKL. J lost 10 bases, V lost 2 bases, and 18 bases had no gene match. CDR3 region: CASSQHFSGQGGNRDQYF. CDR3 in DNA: TGCGCCAGCAGCCAACATTTCTCGGGACAGGGGGGGAACAGGGACCAGTACTTC.

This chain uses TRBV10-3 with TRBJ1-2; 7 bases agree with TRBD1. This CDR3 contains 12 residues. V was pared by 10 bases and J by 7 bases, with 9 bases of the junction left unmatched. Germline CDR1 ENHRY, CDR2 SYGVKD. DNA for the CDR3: TGTGCCACAAAAGACAGGGAGGTTGGCTACACCTTC. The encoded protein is CATKDREVGYTF.

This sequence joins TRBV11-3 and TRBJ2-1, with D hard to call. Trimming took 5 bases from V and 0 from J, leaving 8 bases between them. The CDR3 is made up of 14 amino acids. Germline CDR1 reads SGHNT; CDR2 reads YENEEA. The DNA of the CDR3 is TGTGCCAGCAGCCGATCTAGCTCCTACAATGAGCAGTTCTTC. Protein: CASSRSSSYNEQFF.

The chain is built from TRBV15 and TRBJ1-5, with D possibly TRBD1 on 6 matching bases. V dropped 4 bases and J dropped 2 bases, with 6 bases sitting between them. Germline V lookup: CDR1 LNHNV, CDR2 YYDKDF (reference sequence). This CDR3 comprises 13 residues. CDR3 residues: CATSTGGNQPQHF. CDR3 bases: TGTGCCACCAGCACAGGGGGCAATCAGCCCCAGCATTTT.